This is a list of T cell receptor beta chains from one sample in a study of blood T cell repertoires in COVID-19. The protocol was immunoSEQ multiplex PCR, while the TCRdb copy is restricted to in-frame clones and leaves out a portion. The data hold 120,000 or so clones, with more than 65% observed a single time. The sample consisted of peripheral blood. Source of these receptors: a human donor in a cohort sampled during active COVID-19. Both conserved end residues are part of each CDR3. D genes are given only for firm matches. A clone size is listed for some rows: how often the clone was seen (once, few, many), or a class if it is expanded.

abundance,j_gene,v_gene,d_gene,CDR3aa,CDR3nt
-,TRBJ2-3,TRBV10-3,-,CAISEEADTQYF,TGTGCCATCAGTGAAGAGGCGGATACGCAGTATTTT
-,TRBJ1-2,TRBV7-8,-,CASSLGGRLYGYTF,TGTGCCAGCAGCTTAGGCGGAAGGCTTTATGGCTACACCTTC
-,TRBJ2-7,TRBV5-1,TRBD1,CASSFTGTGSEQYF,TGCGCCAGCAGCTTTACCGGGACAGGGTCCGAGCAGTACTTC
once,TRBJ1-2,TRBV30,-,CAWSGPSRGHNYGYTF,TGTGCCTGGAGTGGACCGAGTAGGGGACACAACTATGGCTACACCTTC
-,TRBJ2-3,TRBV4-2,-,CASSDRRGSTDTQYF,TGTGCCAGCAGCGATAGGCGGGGCAGCACAGATACGCAGTATTTT
-,TRBJ1-2,TRBV10-3,TRBD1,CAISVGDRGNYGYTF,TGTGCCATCAGTGTTGGGGACAGGGGAAACTATGGCTACACCTTC
-,TRBJ1-6,TRBV30,-,CAWGREGGGSPLHF,TGTGCCTGGGGTCGAGAGGGGGGGGGATCACCCCTCCACTTT
-,TRBJ2-7,TRBV5-1,-,CASSLVGGEQYF,TGCGCCAGCAGCTTGGTAGGCGGGGAGCAGTACTTC
few,TRBJ1-2,TRBV6-2/TRBV6-3,-,CASSYSGDGLGGYTF,TGTGCCAGCAGTTACTCCGGAGATGGTCTAGGTGGCTACACCTTC
-,TRBJ1-1,TRBV20-1,-,CSARTGTEAFF,TGCAGTGCTAGGACAGGCACTGAAGCTTTCTTT
-,TRBJ2-1,TRBV6-2/TRBV6-3,TRBD1,CASSQERTGNNEQFF,TGTGCCAGCAGTCAAGAACGGACAGGTAACAATGAGCAGTTCTTC
-,TRBJ2-3,TRBV7-9,TRBD2,CASSFVAGGPTDTQYF,TGTGCCAGCAGCTTCGTAGCGGGGGGCCCCACAGATACGCAGTATTTT
-,TRBJ1-4,TRBV10-3,-,CASVGGLNEKLFF,TGTGCTTCGGTGGGCGGACTTAATGAAAAACTGTTTTTT
-,TRBJ2-2,TRBV15,-,CATSRDRANTGELFF,TGTGCCACCAGCAGAGACAGGGCGAACACCGGGGAGCTGTTTTTT
once,TRBJ2-7,TRBV7-8,TRBD1,CASRLEVQGTHEQYF,TGTGCCAGCCGCTTAGAAGTACAGGGGACCCACGAGCAGTACTTC
-,TRBJ2-5,TRBV7-3,-,CASSLFGGGETQYF,TGTGCCAGCAGCTTATTTGGGGGAGGAGAGACCCAGTACTTC
-,TRBJ1-5,TRBV3-1/TRBV3-2,-,CASSQDLAGNQPQHF,TGTGCCAGCAGCCAAGATTTGGCAGGCAATCAGCCCCAGCATTTT
-,TRBJ2-3,TRBV4-2,-,CASSQASADTQYF,TGTGCCAGCAGCCAAGCTTCGGCAGATACGCAGTATTTT
-,TRBJ1-1,TRBV6-5,-,CASSPEGGTEAFF,TGTGCCAGCAGTCCTGAGGGCGGCACTGAAGCTTTCTTT
-,TRBJ2-7,TRBV9,TRBD1,CASSVGQGPYEQYF,TGTGCCAGCAGCGTGGGACAGGGACCCTACGAGCAGTACTTC
-,TRBJ2-2,TRBV18,TRBD1,CASSKSGTANTGELFF,TGTGCCAGCTCGAAGTCCGGGACAGCGAACACCGGGGAGCTGTTTTTT
-,TRBJ2-1,TRBV14,-,CASSQDQGANEQFF,TGTGCCAGCAGCCAAGACCAAGGGGCCAATGAGCAGTTCTTC
-,TRBJ1-2,TRBV3-1/TRBV3-2,-,CASSRAGNYGYTF,TGTGCCAGCAGCCGAGCAGGGAACTATGGCTACACCTTC
-,TRBJ2-5,TRBV9,-,CASSVGATIQETQYF,TGTGCCAGCAGCGTAGGCGCCACCATCCAAGAGACCCAGTACTTC
-,TRBJ2-7,TRBV28,TRBD1,CASSGQGYRYEQYF,TGTGCCAGCAGCGGACAGGGATACCGCTACGAGCAGTACTTC
-,TRBJ2-7,TRBV6-5,-,CASSYRGSSYEQYF,TGTGCCAGCAGTTATCGGGGGAGCTCCTACGAGCAGTACTTC
-,TRBJ1-3,TRBV6-1,-,CASSGTGWYSGNTIYF,TGTGCCAGCAGTGGAACAGGGTGGTACTCTGGAAACACCATATATTTT
-,TRBJ2-4,TRBV28,-,CASRLGGGKNIQYF,TGTGCCAGCAGATTGGGAGGCGGCAAAAACATTCAGTACTTC
once,TRBJ1-2,TRBV28,TRBD1,CASIHRGQWDYGYTF,TGTGCCAGCATCCACAGGGGGCAATGGGACTATGGCTACACCTTC
-,TRBJ2-3,TRBV4-3,TRBD1,CASSHDRVAADTQYF,TGCGCCAGCAGCCATGACAGGGTTGCCGCAGATACGCAGTATTTT
-,TRBJ2-1,TRBV4-3,TRBD2,CASSQDKAFGLAGNNEQFF,TGCGCCAGCAGCCAAGATAAAGCGTTCGGACTAGCGGGGAACAATGAGCAGTTCTTC
-,TRBJ2-7,TRBV10-3,-,CAISVNQGSEQYF,TGTGCCATCAGTGTCAATCAGGGTAGCGAGCAGTACTTC
-,TRBJ2-7,TRBV6-2/TRBV6-3,TRBD2,CASSFSSGRAQGVTYEQYF,TGTGCCAGCAGTTTCTCTAGCGGGAGGGCCCAGGGCGTCACCTACGAGCAGTACTTC
-,TRBJ2-2,TRBV6-7,-,CASTEGSRTAGELFF,TGTGCCAGTACCGAGGGCTCACGTACGGCCGGGGAGCTGTTTTTT
-,TRBJ2-2,TRBV11-1,-,CASSLKAGEHRGELFF,TGTGCCAGCAGCTTAAAGGCCGGAGAGCACCGGGGGGAGCTGTTTTTT
-,TRBJ2-3,TRBV5-6,TRBD1,CASSRGQGGTDTQYF,TGTGCCAGCAGCCGCGGACAGGGGGGGACAGATACGCAGTATTTT
-,TRBJ2-7,TRBV15,TRBD2,CATSKDPLAATYEQYF,TGTGCCACCAGCAAAGACCCCCTAGCGGCTACCTACGAGCAGTACTTC
once,TRBJ2-4,TRBV14,TRBD1,CASSPQGLAKNIQYF,TGTGCCAGCAGCCCACAGGGGTTAGCCAAAAACATTCAGTACTTC
-,TRBJ2-2,TRBV18,-,CASSPVEWGAGELFF,TGTGCCAGCTCACCAGTCGAATGGGGGGCCGGGGAGCTGTTTTTT
-,TRBJ2-3,TRBV9,-,CASSPRADSTDTQYF,TGTGCCAGCAGCCCGCGAGCGGATAGCACAGATACGCAGTATTTT
-,TRBJ2-1,TRBV28,-,CASSLERSRFF,TGTGCCAGCAGTTTGGAGCGGTCGAGGTTCTTC
once,TRBJ1-2,TRBV28,-,CASRLPTGTGTSTLGGYTF,TGTGCCAGCAGGCTACCGACCGGGACCGGGACTTCTACCCTCGGTGGCTACACCTTC
-,TRBJ2-5,TRBV5-1,TRBD2,CASRLAGGAVGRTQYF,TGCGCCAGTCGACTAGCGGGGGGCGCCGTGGGTCGAACCCAGTACTTC
-,TRBJ2-7,TRBV2,-,CASSGGGAISYEQYF,TGTGCCAGCAGTGGGGGAGGAGCCATCTCCTACGAGCAGTACTTC
-,TRBJ2-7,TRBV6-2/TRBV6-3,-,CASSYSNQGGDEQYF,TGTGCCAGCAGTTACTCGAACCAGGGAGGAGACGAGCAGTACTTC
few,TRBJ1-4,TRBV28,TRBD1,CASSPLGQEEKLFF,TGTGCCAGCAGTCCCTTAGGACAGGAGGAAAAACTGTTTTTT
-,TRBJ1-2,TRBV10-3,-,CAIGGVLRYGYTF,TGTGCCATCGGGGGGGTTTTACGCTATGGCTACACCTTC
-,TRBJ1-1,TRBV19,-,CASEGRTTEAFF,TGTGCCAGTGAGGGCCGAACCACTGAAGCTTTCTTT
-,TRBJ2-1,TRBV7-9,-,CASSFSSSFDEQFF,TGTGCCAGCAGCTTCTCATCTAGTTTCGATGAGCAGTTCTTC
-,TRBJ2-7,TRBV10-3,-,CAISEVREQYF,TGTGCCATCAGTGAGGTCAGAGAGCAGTACTTC
-,TRBJ2-7,TRBV5-1,TRBD2,CASRAGTSGGRGEQYF,TGCGCCAGTAGAGCCGGGACTAGCGGGGGACGGGGCGAGCAGTACTTC
once,TRBJ1-5,TRBV19,-,CASKHRDGQPQHF,TGTGCCAGTAAACACAGGGACGGTCAGCCCCAGCATTTT
-,TRBJ2-5,TRBV5-3,TRBD1,CARSPDRGLETQYF,TGTGCCAGAAGCCCGGACAGGGGGTTGGAGACCCAGTACTTC
many,TRBJ1-2,TRBV24-1,-,CATSDPGQSYGYTF,TGTGCCACCAGTGATCCTGGACAGTCCTATGGCTACACCTTC
-,TRBJ2-7,TRBV19,TRBD2,CARSGLAGSYEQYF,TGTGCCAGGAGTGGCCTAGCGGGCTCCTACGAGCAGTACTTC
few,TRBJ2-7,TRBV28,-,CASSLLTYEQYF,TGTGCCAGCAGTTTATTAACCTACGAGCAGTACTTC
-,TRBJ2-3,TRBV7-3,-,CASSPSAVQTDTQYF,TGTGCCAGCAGCCCGTCGGCGGTACAAACAGATACGCAGTATTTT